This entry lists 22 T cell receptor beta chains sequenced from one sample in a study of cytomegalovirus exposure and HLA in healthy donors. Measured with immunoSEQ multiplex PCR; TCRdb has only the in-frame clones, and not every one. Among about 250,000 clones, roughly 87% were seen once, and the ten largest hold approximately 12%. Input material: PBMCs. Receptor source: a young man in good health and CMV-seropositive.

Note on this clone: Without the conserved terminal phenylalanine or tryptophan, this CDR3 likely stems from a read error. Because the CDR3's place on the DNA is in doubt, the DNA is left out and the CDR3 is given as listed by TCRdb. The CDR3 reads CASSQRGV. The chain is built from TRBV5-4 and TRBJ1-2. CDR1 is SGHNT and CDR2 is YYREEE in the germline V gene (reference sequence). The CDR3 is 8 residues long, counting both termini.

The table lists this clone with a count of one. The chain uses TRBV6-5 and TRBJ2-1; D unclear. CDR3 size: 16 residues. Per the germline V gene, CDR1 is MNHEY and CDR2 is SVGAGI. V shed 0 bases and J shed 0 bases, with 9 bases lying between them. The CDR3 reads CASSYSVASSYNEQFF. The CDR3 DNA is TGTGCCAGCAGTTACTCGGTTGCGAGCTCCTACAATGAGCAGTTCTTC.

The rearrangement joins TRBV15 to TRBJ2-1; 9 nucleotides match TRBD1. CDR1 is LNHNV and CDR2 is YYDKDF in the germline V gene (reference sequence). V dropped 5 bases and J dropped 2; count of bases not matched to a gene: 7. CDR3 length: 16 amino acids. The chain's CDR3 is CATSQTGTGTYNEQFF. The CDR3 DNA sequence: TGTGCCACCAGCCAGACCGGGACAGGGACCTACAATGAGCAGTTCTTC.

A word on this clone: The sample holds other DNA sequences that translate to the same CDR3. CDR3: CASSLGTDYGYTF. The CDR3 DNA is TGTGCCAGCAGTCTAGGGACAGACTATGGCTACACCTTC. This chain uses TRBV28 with TRBJ1-2; 7 bases align to TRBD1. This CDR3 is 13 amino acids long. Germline CDR1 is MDHEN and CDR2 is SYDVKM. J gave up 3 bases and V 5 bases, and 3 bases lay outside the gene matches.

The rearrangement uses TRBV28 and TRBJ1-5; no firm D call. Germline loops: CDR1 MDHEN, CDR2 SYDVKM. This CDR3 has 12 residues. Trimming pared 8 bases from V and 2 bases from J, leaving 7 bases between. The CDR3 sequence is CASRNGNQPQHF. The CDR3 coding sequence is TGTGCCAGCCGAAATGGCAATCAGCCCCAGCATTTT.

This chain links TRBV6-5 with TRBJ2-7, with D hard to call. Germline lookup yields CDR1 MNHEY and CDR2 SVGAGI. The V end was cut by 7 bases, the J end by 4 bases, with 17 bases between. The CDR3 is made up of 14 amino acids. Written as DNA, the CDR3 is TGTGCCAGCAAGAAAAGCTTGGCCTCTTACGAGCAGTACTTC. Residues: CASKKSLASYEQYF.

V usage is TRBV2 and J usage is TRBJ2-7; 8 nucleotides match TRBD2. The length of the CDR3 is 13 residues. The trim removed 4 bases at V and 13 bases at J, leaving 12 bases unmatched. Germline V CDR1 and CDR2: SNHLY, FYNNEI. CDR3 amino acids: CASSVRGRLASYF. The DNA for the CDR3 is TGTGCCAGCAGTGTCCGAGGCAGACTAGCGTCTTACTTC.

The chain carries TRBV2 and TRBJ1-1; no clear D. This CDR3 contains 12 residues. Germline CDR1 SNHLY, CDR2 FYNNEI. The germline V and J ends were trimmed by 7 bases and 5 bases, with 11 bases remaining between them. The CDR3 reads CASIDSGTEAFF. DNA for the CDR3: TGTGCCAGCATTGATAGTGGTACTGAAGCTTTCTTT.

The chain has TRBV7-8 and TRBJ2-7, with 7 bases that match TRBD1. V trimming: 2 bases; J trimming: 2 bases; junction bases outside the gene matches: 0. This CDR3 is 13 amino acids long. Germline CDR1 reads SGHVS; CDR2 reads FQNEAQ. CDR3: CASSLRGPYEQYF. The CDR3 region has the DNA TGTGCCAGCAGCTTAAGGGGGCCCTACGAGCAGTACTTC. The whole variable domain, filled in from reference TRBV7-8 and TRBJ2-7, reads GAGVSQSPRYKVAKRGQDVALRCDPISGHVSLFWYQQALGQGPEFLTYFQNEAQLDKSGLPSDRFFAERPEGSVSTLKIQRTQQEDSAVYLCASSLRGPYEQYFGPGTRLTVT.

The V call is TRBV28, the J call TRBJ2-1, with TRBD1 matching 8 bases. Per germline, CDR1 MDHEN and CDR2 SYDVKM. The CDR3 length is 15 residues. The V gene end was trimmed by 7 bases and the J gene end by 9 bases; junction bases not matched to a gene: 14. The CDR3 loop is CASMLRDRTMSEQFF. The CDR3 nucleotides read TGTGCCAGCATGTTACGGGACAGGACTATGAGTGAGCAGTTCTTC.

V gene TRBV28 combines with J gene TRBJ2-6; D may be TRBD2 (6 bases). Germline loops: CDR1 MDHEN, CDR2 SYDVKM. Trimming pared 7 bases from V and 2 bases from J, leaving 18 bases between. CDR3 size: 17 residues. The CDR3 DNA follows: TGTGCCAGCACCTCTGACTACTCGGGAGCTGGGGCCAACGTCCTGACTTTC. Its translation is CASTSDYSGAGANVLTF.

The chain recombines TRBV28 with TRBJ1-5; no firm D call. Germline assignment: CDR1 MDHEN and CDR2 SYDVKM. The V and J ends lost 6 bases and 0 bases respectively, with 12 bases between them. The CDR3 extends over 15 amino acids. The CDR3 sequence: CASSRIGYSNQPQHF. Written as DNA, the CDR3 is TGTGCCAGCAGCAGAATTGGGTATAGCAATCAGCCCCAGCATTTT.

The chain's CDR3 is CASSLERVATYEQYF. The CDR3 DNA reads TGTGCCAGCAGCTTAGAGCGGGTGGCGACCTACGAGCAGTACTTC. This chain joins TRBV7-2 and TRBJ2-7, with a tentative D call TRBD2 (6 bases). The germline CDR1 and CDR2 sequences are SGHTA and FQGNSA. Trimming stripped 1 base from V and 2 bases from J, with 12 bases between. CDR3 length: 15 amino acids.

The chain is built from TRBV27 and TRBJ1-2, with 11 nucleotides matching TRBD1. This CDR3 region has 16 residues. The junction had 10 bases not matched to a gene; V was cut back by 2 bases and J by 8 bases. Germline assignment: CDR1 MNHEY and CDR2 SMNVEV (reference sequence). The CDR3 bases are TGTGCCAGCAGTTTAAAGACGGGACAGGGGGTTCGGGGCTACACCTTC. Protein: CASSLKTGQGVRGYTF.

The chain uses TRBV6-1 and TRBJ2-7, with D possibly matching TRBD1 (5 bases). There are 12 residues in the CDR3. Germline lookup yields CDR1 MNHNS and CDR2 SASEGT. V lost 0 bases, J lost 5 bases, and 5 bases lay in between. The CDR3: CASSEAGDEQYF. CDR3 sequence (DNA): TGTGCCAGCAGTGAAGCAGGGGACGAGCAGTACTTC.

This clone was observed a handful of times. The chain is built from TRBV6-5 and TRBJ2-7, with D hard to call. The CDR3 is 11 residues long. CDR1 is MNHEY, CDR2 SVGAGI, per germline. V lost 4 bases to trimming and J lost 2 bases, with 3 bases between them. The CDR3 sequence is CASSSPYEQYF. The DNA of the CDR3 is TGTGCCAGCAGTTCCCCCTACGAGCAGTACTTC.

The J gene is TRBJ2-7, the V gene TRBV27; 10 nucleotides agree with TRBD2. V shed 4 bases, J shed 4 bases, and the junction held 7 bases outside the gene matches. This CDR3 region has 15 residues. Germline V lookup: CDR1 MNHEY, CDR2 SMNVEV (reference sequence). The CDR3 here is CASSWRAGGRYEQYF. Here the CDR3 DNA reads TGTGCCAGCAGTTGGCGAGCGGGAGGGCGTTACGAGCAGTACTTC.

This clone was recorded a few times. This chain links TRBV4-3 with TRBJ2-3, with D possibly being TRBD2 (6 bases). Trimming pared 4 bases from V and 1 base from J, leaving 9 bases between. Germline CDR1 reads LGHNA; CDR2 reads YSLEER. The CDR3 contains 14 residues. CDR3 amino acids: CASSRGVRTDTQYF. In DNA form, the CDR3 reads TGCGCCAGCAGCCGCGGGGTCCGCACAGATACGCAGTATTTT.

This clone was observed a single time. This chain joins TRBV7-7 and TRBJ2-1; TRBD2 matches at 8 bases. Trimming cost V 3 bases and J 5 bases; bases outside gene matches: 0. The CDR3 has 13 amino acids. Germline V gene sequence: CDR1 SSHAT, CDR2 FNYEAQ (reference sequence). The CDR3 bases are TGTGCCAGCAGCTTGGGACTAGACAATGAGCAGTTCTTC. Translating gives CASSLGLDNEQFF.

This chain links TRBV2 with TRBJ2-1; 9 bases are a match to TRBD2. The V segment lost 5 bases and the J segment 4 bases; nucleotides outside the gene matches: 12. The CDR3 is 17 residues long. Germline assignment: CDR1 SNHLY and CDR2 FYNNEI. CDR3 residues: CASSPLSGSYLYNEQFF. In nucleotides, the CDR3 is TGTGCCAGCAGTCCCCTTAGCGGGAGCTACCTATACAATGAGCAGTTCTTC.

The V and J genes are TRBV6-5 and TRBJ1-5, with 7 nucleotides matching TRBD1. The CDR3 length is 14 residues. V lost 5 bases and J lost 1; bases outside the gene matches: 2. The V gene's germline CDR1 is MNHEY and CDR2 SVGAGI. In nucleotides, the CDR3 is TGTGCCAGCAGTCACAGGGGCAGCAATCAGCCCCAGCATTTT. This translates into CASSHRGSNQPQHF.

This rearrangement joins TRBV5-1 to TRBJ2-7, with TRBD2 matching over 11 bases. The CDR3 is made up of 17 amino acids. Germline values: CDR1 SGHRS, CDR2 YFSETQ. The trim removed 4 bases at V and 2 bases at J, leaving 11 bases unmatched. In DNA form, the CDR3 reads TGCGCCAGCAGCCAGGGACTAGCGGATACCCGGGCCTACGAGCAGTACTTC. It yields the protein CASSQGLADTRAYEQYF.